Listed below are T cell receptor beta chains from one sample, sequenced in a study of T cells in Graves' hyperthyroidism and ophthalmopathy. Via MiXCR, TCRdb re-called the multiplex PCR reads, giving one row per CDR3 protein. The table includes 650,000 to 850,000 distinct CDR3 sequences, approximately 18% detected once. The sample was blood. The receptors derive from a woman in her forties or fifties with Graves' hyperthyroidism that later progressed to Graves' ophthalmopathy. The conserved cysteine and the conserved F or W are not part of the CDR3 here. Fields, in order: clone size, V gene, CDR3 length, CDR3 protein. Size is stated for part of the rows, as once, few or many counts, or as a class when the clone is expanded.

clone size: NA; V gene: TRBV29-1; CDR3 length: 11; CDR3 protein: SVGGTLNTEAF
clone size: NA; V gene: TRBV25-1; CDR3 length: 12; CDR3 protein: ASRPDFLGDGYT
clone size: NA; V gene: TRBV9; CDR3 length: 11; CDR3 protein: ASSVNPGNTIY
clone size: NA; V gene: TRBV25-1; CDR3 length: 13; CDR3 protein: ARSDRDRRPYGYT
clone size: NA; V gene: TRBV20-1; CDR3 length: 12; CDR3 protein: SATDRGSNQPQH
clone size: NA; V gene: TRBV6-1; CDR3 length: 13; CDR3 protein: ASSEWTRSSYEQY
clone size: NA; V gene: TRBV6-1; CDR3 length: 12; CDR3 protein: ASSGTGVPDTQY
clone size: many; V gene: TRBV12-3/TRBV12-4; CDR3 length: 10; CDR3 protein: ASSHGQGEQY
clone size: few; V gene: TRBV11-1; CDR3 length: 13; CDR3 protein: ASSLLAGMPGELF
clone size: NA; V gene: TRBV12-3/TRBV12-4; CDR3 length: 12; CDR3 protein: ATNRQGFENTIY
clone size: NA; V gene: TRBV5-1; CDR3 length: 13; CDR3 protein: ASSPSEGSNQPQH
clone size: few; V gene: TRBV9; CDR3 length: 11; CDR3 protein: ASSVVPGYERY
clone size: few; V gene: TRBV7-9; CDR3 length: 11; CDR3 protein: ASRGQGINEQF
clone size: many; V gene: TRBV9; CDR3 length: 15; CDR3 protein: ASRPDRDSATNEKLF
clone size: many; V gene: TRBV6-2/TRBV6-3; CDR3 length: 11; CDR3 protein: ASKRQGSYEQY
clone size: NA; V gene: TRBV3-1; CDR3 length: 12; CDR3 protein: ASSPEDRGTEAF
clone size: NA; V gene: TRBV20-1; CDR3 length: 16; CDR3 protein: SARPRYRGQWSNQPQH
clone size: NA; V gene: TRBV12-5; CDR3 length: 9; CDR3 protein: AVGLNTEAF
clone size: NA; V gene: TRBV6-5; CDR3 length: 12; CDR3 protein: ASSYSPLDYGYT
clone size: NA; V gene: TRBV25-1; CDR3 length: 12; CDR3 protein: ASSLGQRYNEQF
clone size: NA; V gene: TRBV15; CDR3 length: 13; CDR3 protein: ATSRDVIDSDTQY
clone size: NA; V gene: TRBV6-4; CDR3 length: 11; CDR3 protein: ASSVAEGQPQH
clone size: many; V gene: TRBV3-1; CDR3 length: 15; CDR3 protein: ASSPNVRDYEGEKLF
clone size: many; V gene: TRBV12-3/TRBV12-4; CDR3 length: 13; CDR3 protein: ASRLTSGGTDTQY
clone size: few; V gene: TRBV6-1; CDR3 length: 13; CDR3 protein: ASNPVGQGAGELF
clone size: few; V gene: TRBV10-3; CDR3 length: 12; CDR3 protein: AIKVDRLNTEAF
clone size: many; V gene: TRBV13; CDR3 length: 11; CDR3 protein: ASSPGRGQPQH
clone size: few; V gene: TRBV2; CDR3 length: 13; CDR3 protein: ASSVGRGPVGELF
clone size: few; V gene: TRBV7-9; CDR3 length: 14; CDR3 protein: ASSLGGSGGDYEQY
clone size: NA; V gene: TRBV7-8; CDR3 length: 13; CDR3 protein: ASSLSAWSPYGYT
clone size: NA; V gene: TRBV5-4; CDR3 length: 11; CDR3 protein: ASSLSIGTEAF
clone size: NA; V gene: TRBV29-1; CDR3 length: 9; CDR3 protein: SVEEGDTQY
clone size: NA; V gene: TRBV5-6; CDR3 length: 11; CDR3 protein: ASSVGGAFGYT
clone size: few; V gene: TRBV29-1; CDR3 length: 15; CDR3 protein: SVEGIDGRLMDYGYT
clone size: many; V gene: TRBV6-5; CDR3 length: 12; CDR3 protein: ASSYSRGYGPQH
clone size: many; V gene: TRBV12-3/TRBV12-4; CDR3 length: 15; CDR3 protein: ASGASVRTSLNTEAF
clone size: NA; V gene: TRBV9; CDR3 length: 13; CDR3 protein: ASSVYRGRTGELF
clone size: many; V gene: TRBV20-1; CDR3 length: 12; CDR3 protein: SAPRAGEHTEAF
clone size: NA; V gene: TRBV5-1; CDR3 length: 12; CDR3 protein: ASSLDDSNQPQH
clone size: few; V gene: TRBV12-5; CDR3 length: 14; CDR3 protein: ASGLTLAGGQETQY